This T cell receptor (beta chain) was observed in a study of Graves' ophthalmopathy and Graves' hyperthyroidism (dated by TCRdb to 2016 to 2018). For the wider study: Peripheral blood samples were taken at the time of initial diagnosis, before any treatment was given. An independent validation cohort comprised under 20 hyperthyroidism patients and some 16 patients who later progressed from hyperthyroidism to ophthalmopathy. To explore V-J signatures distinguishing ophthalmopathy from hyperthyroidism, a discovery set of 100 patients (43 ophthalmopathy, 55 to 60 stable hyperthyroidism) was enrolled. In several hyperthyroidism patients, the T-cell repertoire of thyroid tissue was compared with the T-cell repertoire of blood. The study used signatures of the TCR beta repertoire to tell Graves' ophthalmopathy apart from Graves' hyperthyroidism and to predict which patients would progress to ophthalmopathy. In total, approximately 140 blood samples were TCR-sequenced: approximately 40 ophthalmopathy, some 75 hyperthyroidism and some 17 hyperthyroidism-to-ophthalmopathy patients. The approximately 90 discovery patients were randomly split 7:3 into training and test sets. Following sampling, methimazole starting at 30 mg daily was administered to hyperthyroidism patients, and high-dose intravenous methylprednisolone was administered to ophthalmopathy patients. Broader findings and caveats from the paper: In validation, the model predicted ophthalmopathy progression with over 60% sensitivity and 72% to 80% specificity; more than ten predicted patients were CT-confirmed with GO in a median of about 7.1 months. In cross-validation, the 13-signature model distinguished ophthalmopathy from stable hyperthyroidism with approximately 88% sensitivity and about 81% specificity, and in the test set the corresponding values were approximately 80% and 68%. Most expanded thyroid clonotypes with frequency above 0.001 were also detected in blood, suggesting blood repertoires may reflect the thyroid immune response. Sample size was not predetermined statistically, and investigators were not blinded to group allocation.

The sample holds many counts of this clonotype. Its antigen target is currently unknown. One base away there is no much larger clone; base qualities are not given. For repertoire sequencing, the TCR beta CDR3 regions were amplified from RNA transcripts. A first-round RT-PCR used HTBI primers with the Qiagen OneStep RT-PCR kit, followed by a second-round multiplex PCR, size selection and purification. The libraries underwent paired-end sequencing with 100 bp reads on an Illumina HiSeq2000. On the study's bioinformatics: SOAPnuke was used to process the reads, throwing out any read that had adapters, had uncalled bases, had a mean Phred below 15, or lacked an exact constant-primer or identifier match. High-quality paired reads were merged with COPE v1.2.5. Each unique nucleotide sequence was defined as a clonotype, and clonotypes were aligned to IMGT TRB V, D and J references with MiTCR v1.1. Only V-J combinations with frequency above 0.0001 were analysed, covering around 99% of repertoires. A TCR clonal expansion and chaos score per V-J combination was defined as the ratio of F50 clonal expansion to chaos observed in the TCRdist matrix. Welch's t-statistics and random forest were used to narrow the features down to more than 10 V-J combinations, which were then fed into a naive Bayes classifier. The Morisita-Horn index was used to measure how similar the thyroid and blood repertoires were. TCRdb trimmed the raw reads at Q25, called clones with MiXCR and kept productive beta chains. Duplicate CDR3 protein sequences are folded into a single record with the most common DNA and genes. These V and J calls derive from TCRdb rather than the authors' analysis. Across this sample there are some 410,000 distinct CDR3 sequences, with around a fifth seen only once. The ten largest make up around 3% of the sample.

The germline V gene (reference sequence) sets CDR1 to LNHDA and CDR2 to SQIVND. The CDR3 holds 18 amino acids from the cysteine to the phenylalanine. The CDR3 DNA has 54 bases and is translated from base 1. V sheds 10 bases and J sheds 0 bases, leaving 25 bases between their ends. Hyperthyroidism was defined as stable when no progression to ophthalmopathy occurred within 18 months of follow-up. Hyperthyroidism patients were newly diagnosed, with disease duration under 2 months, and aged 18 to 65 years. Patients were excluded if they had other autoimmune diseases, uncontrolled infections, pregnancy or lactation. Clinical symptoms, serum thyroxine, TRAb, thyroid ultrasound and orbital computed tomography formed the basis of the diagnosis. PBMCs were isolated from 7.5 to 10 ml of fresh peripheral blood by Ficoll-Paque density gradient centrifugation. Total RNA was extracted using Trizol reagent, and RNA quality was checked on an Agilent 2100 Bioanalyzer.

The rearranged segments are TRBV19 and TRBJ1-5, and perhaps TRBD1 as D gene, on 6 matching bases. Sequencing was carried out using peripheral blood. This receptor was obtained from a woman aged 18-29 years with stable Graves' hyperthyroidism. Donor details come from another sample of the same person, matched by shared clones. The nucleotide sequence reads TGTGCCACAACGGGGGACATATCGGGGGGTGTTAGCAATCAGCCCCAGCATTTT. Its protein reads: CATTGDISGGVSNQPQHF.